This T cell receptor (beta chain) was captured in a study of T cells after yellow fever vaccination. Study outcomes and limitations: CD4 and CD8 compartments shared a small share of clonotypes, likely from convergent recombination. The presence of abundant clonotypes contaminating from the bulk population was possible in FACS-sorted repertoires.

Universal primer sites and UMIs were introduced during 5'RACE template-switching synthesis of TCR cDNA. Using its own MiXCR run on the 5' RACE reads, TCRdb lists one record per CDR3 protein. The data show 340,000 or so distinct CDR3 sequences, 9.5% to 15% seen once. This clonotype is a singleton in its sample. The target antigen is unknown. There are 20 residues in the CDR3. Per germline, CDR1 MNHEY and CDR2 SMNVEV (reference sequence). The rearrangement links TRBV27 to TRBJ2-7; TRBD2 matches at 13 bases. The receptor was derived from a man in his late teens or twenties who received the YFV17D yellow fever vaccine. The source material was CD4+ T cells sorted from PBMCs, sampled 15 days after the yellow fever booster vaccination. The CDR3: CASSTPTTPRGTSGEYGQYV. Here the CDR3 DNA reads TGTGCCAGCAGTACTCCTACTACCCCCCGCGGGACTAGCGGGGAGTACGGGCAGTACGTC.